This T cell receptor beta chain was recorded in a study of technical replicates of blood from several donors. The table came from immunoSEQ multiplex PCR; TCRdb's copy has only in-frame clones and leaves some out. The data contain around 69,000 clones, 95% to 97% of them singletons. Germline V CDR1 and CDR2: SGHAT, FQNNGV. This CDR3 has 15 residues. The junction had 8 bases not matched to a gene; V was cut back by 6 bases and J by 6 bases. The chain couples TRBV11-2 to TRBJ2-3; the match to TRBD1 covers 11 bases. What was sequenced was T cells isolated from PBMCs. The TCR comes from a human donor in good health. In DNA form, the CDR3 reads TGTGCCAGCAGTCGGACAGGGGGCAGATCCGATACGCAGTATTTT. This translates into CASSRTGGRSDTQYF.